This entry concerns a single T cell receptor (beta chain). The sample comes from a study of Ad26.COV2.S vaccination and SARS-CoV-2 variants. Noted treatment: about 20 received Ad26.COV2.S at low or high dose, single or two shots; a few received placebo; per-sample allocation not given. The samples date from day 63 after the first vaccine or placebo injection. Profiling relied on immunoSEQ multiplex PCR, and the TCRdb table lists in-frame clones only, not all of them. The table includes roughly 380,000 clones, roughly 91% detected once. This receptor was obtained from a person aged 18-60 years who received the Ad26.COV2.S COVID-19 vaccine or a placebo. Specimen: peripheral blood, collected in a trial of Ad26.COV2.S vaccine versus placebo.

CDR3 amino acids: CATSDGYTDTQYF. CDR3 DNA: TGTGCCACCAGTGATGGGTACACAGATACGCAGTATTTT. This chain joins TRBV24-1 and TRBJ2-3; unclear D gene. This CDR3 is 13 amino acids long. Germline V lookup: CDR1 KGHDR, CDR2 SFDVKD. The V end lost 3 bases, the J end lost 2 bases, and 5 bases lay between the germline ends.